This T cell receptor beta chain originates from a study of blood T cell repertoires in COVID-19. On the study more broadly: Samples came from the United States, Italy and Spain, spanning acute and convalescent COVID-19. From T cells, B-cell-depleted T cells, or PBMCs came the material, which was cDNA or gDNA.

As processed by the authors: Estimated nucleated cell counts came from reference gene primer amplification. Profiled with immunoSEQ multiplex PCR; TCRdb holds only in-frame clones, not every one. Clone size and the V and J calls come from that table; the DNA yielded D and trimming. The sample holds over 150,000 clones, over 60% seen once. The CDR3 extends over 15 amino acids. Trimming at V came to 5 bases and at J to 1 base, leaving 4 bases not matched to a gene. CDR1 is SGHRS, CDR2 YFSETQ, per germline. The receptor was isolated from an older man with acute or convalescent COVID-19. Sequencing input: peripheral blood. The chain has TRBV5-1 and TRBJ2-2, with 8 bases lining up with TRBD2. Here the CDR3 reads CASRIGGVNTGELFF. DNA of the CDR3: TGCGCCAGCAGAATCGGGGGGGTGAACACCGGGGAGCTGTTTTTT.